A single sample is the source of the 10 T cell receptor beta chains below, sequenced in a study of glioma-infiltrating T cells listed by TCRdb under 2016. Data came from an Illumina MiSeq. TCR alpha and beta CDR3 regions were amplified with the iRepertoire nested amplicon-rescue multiplex PCR (arm-PCR) platform from RNA. The raw public reads went through TCRdb reprocessing: fastp at Q25, MiXCR clone calling, in-frame beta chains kept. When rows share a CDR3 protein, they turn into one entry using the most common DNA and genes. The sample includes roughly 190,000 distinct CDR3 sequences, with 32% observed a single time. Around 20% of the sample is taken by the ten largest. Source material: glioma tissue, nonneoplastic brain tissue, or PBMCs (not recorded which). Every receptor here comes from a human donor with low-grade glioma or glioblastoma, undergoing nonglioma brain surgery, or in good health (not recorded which).

The chain carries TRBV9 and TRBJ1-1; 7 positions agree with TRBD1. CDR1 SGDLS and CDR2 YYNGEE come from the germline V gene. The CDR3 covers 12 residues. The ends lost 3 bases at V and 11 bases at J; junction bases unmatched: 7. The CDR3 DNA reads TGTGCCAGCAGCGCCCAGACAGGGCCGGCTTTCTTT. This codes for CASSAQTGPAFF.

As for this clonotype: A much larger clone lies one base from this, so it may be a read error. The chain combines TRBV14 with TRBJ2-7; D remains ambiguous. The V gene lost 1 base and the J gene lost 7 bases, with 14 bases spanning the gap. This CDR3 spans 14 amino acids. Looked up from germline, CDR1 is SGHDN and CDR2 is FVKESK. The CDR3 DNA sequence: TGTGCCAGCAGCCAAGCGGGCAGTTACAATGAGCAGTACTTC. It yields the protein CASSQAGSYNEQYF.

This chain connects TRBV15 to TRBJ2-5; D call uncertain. Deletions cut 3 bases from V and 5 bases from J, with 10 bases between. CDR1 is LNHNV, CDR2 YYDKDF, per germline (reference sequence). The CDR3 spans 13 residues. The CDR3 spells CATSRGSRETQYF. CDR3 sequence (DNA): TGTGCCACCAGCAGGGGATCGCGCGAGACCCAGTACTTC.

Ten or more counts support this clonotype. The V and J genes are TRBV19 and TRBJ2-1, with TRBD2 as a possible D gene (5 bases). Germline V gene lookup returns CDR1 LNHDA and CDR2 SQIVND (reference sequence). The CDR3 sequence is 14 residues long. The V and J ends lost 7 bases and 9 bases respectively, with 19 bases between them. The DNA of the CDR3 is TGTGCCAGTACCACTCGGGGTAGCGCGATTGAGCAGTTCTTC. This codes for CASTTRGSAIEQFF.

This clonotype was seen at least ten times. The rearrangement uses TRBV12-3 or TRBV12-4 and TRBJ1-1; D is unclear. Trimming removed 6 bases at V and 8 bases at J, with 10 bases between. The CDR3 totals 11 residues. CDR3 amino acids: CASSPGREAFF. The CDR3 DNA sequence: TGTGCCAGCAGCCCCGGCAGGGAAGCTTTCTTT.

V usage is TRBV29-1 and J usage is TRBJ2-5, with a weak D call TRBD2 (5 bases). CDR3 size: 12 residues. V was trimmed by 4 bases and J by 5 bases, leaving 11 bases between them. The germline gives CDR1 SQVTM, CDR2 ANQGSEA. The CDR3 is CSVVASGETQYF. The DNA of the CDR3 is TGCAGCGTTGTAGCGTCGGGGGAGACCCAGTACTTC. The variable domain in full, with the rest retrieved from reference TRBV29-1 and TRBJ2-5, is SAVISQKPSRDICQRGTSLTIQCQVDSQVTMMFWYRQQPGQSLTLIATANQGSEATYESGFVIDKFPISRPNLTFSTLTVSNMSPEDSSIYLCSVVASGETQYFGPGTRLLVL.

The chain carries TRBV29-1 and TRBJ2-3; 7 bases align to TRBD2. This CDR3 is 14 amino acids long. Losses at the gene ends were 3 bases for V and 4 bases for J; bases not matched to a gene: 7. Germline V gives CDR1 SQVTM, CDR2 ANQGSEA. CDR3 region: CSVDRSGMADTQYF. The CDR3 bases are TGCAGCGTTGATAGGAGCGGGATGGCAGATACGCAGTATTTT.

In this sample, this clonotype turned up many times. The J gene is TRBJ2-7, the V gene TRBV18, with 7 bases lining up with TRBD1. This CDR3 has 14 residues. Trimming took 3 bases from V and 2 from J; bases not matched to a gene: 4. Germline-derived CDR1 and CDR2 are KGHSH and LQKENI. CDR3 residues: CASSPRQGTYEQYF. The DNA for the CDR3 is TGTGCCAGCTCACCTAGACAGGGAACCTACGAGCAGTACTTC.

This clonotype was detected only a few times. This rearrangement joins TRBV12-3 or TRBV12-4 to TRBJ2-2; the match to TRBD1 covers 7 bases. CDR3 length: 16 residues. With V trimmed by 3 bases and J by 1 base, 5 bases remained unmatched. This chain's CDR3 is CASSLWDRENTGELFF. The CDR3 region has the DNA TGTGCCAGCAGTTTGTGGGACAGAGAGAACACCGGGGAGCTGTTTTTT.

About this clonotype itself: The junction differs from germline at one of its ends, possibly a read error. The genes are TRBV6-1 and TRBJ2-3; D is unclear. Germline V CDR1 and CDR2: MNHNS, SASEGT. The CDR3 runs to 15 residues. DNA for the CDR3: TGCGCCAGCAGCCAAGGGCCAGGCCGTAGATATATGCAGTATTTT. Translating gives CASSQGPGRRYMQYF.